This passage covers 24 T cell receptor beta chains from one sample sequenced in a study of blood T cell repertoires in COVID-19. Produced via immunoSEQ multiplex PCR; TCRdb's table is partial and in-frame only. This table has under 250,000 clones, 88% appearing once. Sequenced sample: peripheral blood. These receptors were taken from an older man with acute or convalescent COVID-19.

This clone was picked up one time. The chain has TRBV7-2 and TRBJ1-3; D gene unclear. CDR3 length: 14 residues. Trimming left V 6 bases short and J 0 bases short, with 9 bases between. Germline lookup yields CDR1 SGHTA and CDR2 FQGNSA. CDR3 DNA sequence: TGTGCCAGCAGGTCAGAACCCTCTGGAAACACCATATATTTT. This encodes CASRSEPSGNTIYF.

Turning to this clone: At the DNA level, this CDR3 is encoded by other sequences in the same sample as well. The V gene is TRBV19, the J gene TRBJ2-7; 7 bases line up with TRBD1. The CDR3 extends over 13 amino acids. The germline CDR1 and CDR2 sequences are LNHDA and SQIVND (reference sequence). V lost 1 base and J lost 3; bases outside the gene matches: 0. For the CDR3, the DNA is TGTGCCAGTAGTATAGGACAGGGCTACGAGCAGTACTTC. Amino acids: CASSIGQGYEQYF.

This chain joins TRBV5-4 and TRBJ2-1; weak D call: TRBD2 (5 bases). This CDR3 spans 16 amino acids. Trimming stripped 0 bases from V and 4 bases from J, with 14 bases between. CDR1 and CDR2 (germline): SGHNT, YYREEE (reference sequence). CDR3 DNA sequence: TGTGCCAGCAGCTTGGATAGTAGCGCGAGGTACAATGAGCAGTTCTTC. This encodes CASSLDSSARYNEQFF.

The rearrangement joins TRBV5-8 to TRBJ1-5, with TRBD1 identical over 9 bases. The CDR3 spans 14 residues. The V segment lost 4 bases and the J segment 4 bases; nucleotides outside the gene matches: 3. The germline V gene encodes CDR1 SGHTS and CDR2 YDEGEE. The CDR3 loop reads CASSIGTGNQPQHF. Written as DNA, the CDR3 is TGTGCCAGCAGCATCGGGACAGGGAATCAGCCCCAGCATTTT.

The chain combines TRBV5-1 with TRBJ2-7; 10 bases are shared with TRBD2. The V and J ends lost 8 bases and 3 bases, in that order; junction bases with no gene match: 8. Germline CDR1 and CDR2: SGHRS and YFSETQ. This CDR3 spans 14 amino acids. The CDR3 here is CARLTSGQGYEQYF. CDR3 bases: TGCGCCAGGCTGACTAGCGGGCAGGGCTACGAGCAGTACTTC.

The chain is built from TRBV4-3 and TRBJ2-1; 7 bases match TRBD1. J was trimmed by 0 bases and V by 2 bases; bases with no gene match: 7. The length of the CDR3 is 17 residues. Germline CDR1 LGHNA, CDR2 YSLEER. CDR3 loop: CASSQTDRASSYNEQFF. The CDR3 DNA sequence: TGCGCCAGCAGCCAAACCGACAGGGCAAGCTCCTACAATGAGCAGTTCTTC.

The chain carries TRBV5-6 and TRBJ1-5; no firm D call. Trimming stripped 1 base from V and 6 bases from J, with 14 bases between. Germline CDR1 reads SGHDT; CDR2 reads YYEEEE. CDR3 length: 15 amino acids. The CDR3 spells CASSLWRRPSQPQHF. CDR3 in DNA: TGTGCCAGCAGCTTGTGGAGGAGACCCAGTCAGCCCCAGCATTTT.

This rearrangement joins TRBV29-1 to TRBJ2-3; 7 bases map to TRBD1. J gave up 0 bases and V 3 bases, and 12 bases lay outside the gene matches. The CDR3 totals 17 residues. The germline gives CDR1 SQVTM, CDR2 ANQGSEA. CDR3 nucleotide sequence: TGCAGCGTTGAGCTCGGACAGGTGATTTCTAGCACAGATACGCAGTATTTT. Residues: CSVELGQVISSTDTQYF.

V usage is TRBV4-1 and J usage is TRBJ1-5, with a weak D call TRBD1 (6 bases). This CDR3 is 17 amino acids long. Per germline, CDR1 MGHRA and CDR2 YSYEKL. The V end was cut by 0 bases, the J end by 6 bases, with 18 bases between. CDR3 region: CASSQDTGTDFTQPQHF. The CDR3 region has the DNA TGCGCCAGCAGCCAAGACACAGGGACGGACTTTACTCAGCCCCAGCATTTT.

The chain has TRBV4-3 and TRBJ2-7, with 7 bases matching TRBD2. This CDR3 has 13 amino acids. Germline V gene sequence: CDR1 LGHNA, CDR2 YSLEER. J gave up 2 bases and V 4 bases, and 2 bases lay outside the gene matches. The CDR3 DNA is TGCGCCAGCAGCCTAAGCGGGACCTACGAGCAGTACTTC. This translates into CASSLSGTYEQYF.

The CDR3 sequence is CASSPDRSYGYTF. In DNA, the CDR3 is TGTGCCAGCAGTCCTGACAGGTCCTATGGCTACACCTTC. This chain connects TRBV12-3 or TRBV12-4 to TRBJ1-2; D might be TRBD1 (6 bases). The CDR3 consists of 13 residues. Trimming pared 5 bases from V and 4 bases from J, leaving 11 bases between.

The chain recombines TRBV4-2 with TRBJ1-6; weak D call: TRBD1 (5 bases). Germline CDR1 reads LGHNA; CDR2 reads YNFKEQ. The V gene lost 0 bases and the J gene lost 14 bases, with 20 bases spanning the gap. This CDR3 region has 16 residues. CDR3 in DNA: TGTGCCAGCAGCCAAGATTTGGGCAGGGCGTATGAATCCCTCCACTTT. Amino acid sequence: CASSQDLGRAYESLHF.

This clone turned up a few times. The V call is TRBV15, the J call TRBJ2-5, with a weak D call TRBD2 (6 bases). Germline V gives CDR1 LNHNV, CDR2 YYDKDF (reference sequence). The V and J ends lost 2 bases and 4 bases respectively, with 11 bases between them. This CDR3 is 14 amino acids long. The CDR3 region is CATSRRLVGETQYF. The CDR3 region has the DNA TGTGCCACCAGCAGAAGACTAGTCGGAGAGACCCAGTACTTC.

The chain couples TRBV4-1 to TRBJ2-5, with TRBD2 identical over 8 bases. The CDR3 length is 17 residues. With 4 bases clipped from V and 3 bases from J, the junction kept 13 bases outside the gene matches. Per the germline V gene, CDR1 is MGHRA and CDR2 is YSYEKL. The CDR3 sequence: CASSPTGAGGYEETQYF. The CDR3 DNA sequence: TGCGCCAGCAGCCCTACCGGGGCGGGAGGTTATGAAGAGACCCAGTACTTC.

The chain has TRBV4-3 and TRBJ2-1, with 11 bases lining up with TRBD2. The V segment lost 4 bases and the J segment 1 base; nucleotides outside the gene matches: 6. CDR3 size: 17 residues. Germline CDR1 is LGHNA and CDR2 is YSLEER. This CDR3 reads CASSPAGTSGSYNEQFF. The DNA of the CDR3 is TGCGCCAGCAGCCCAGCAGGGACTAGCGGTTCCTACAATGAGCAGTTCTTC.

Note on this clone: The sample has other DNA sequences that encode this CDR3 too. The V call is TRBV6-6, the J call TRBJ2-1; D ambiguous. The CDR3 consists of 12 residues. The V end was cut by 5 bases, the J end by 4 bases, with 6 bases between. Germline values: CDR1 MNHNY, CDR2 SVGAGI (reference sequence). CDR3 nucleotides: TGTGCCAGCAGTCGCCCGTACAATGAGCAGTTCTTC. It translates to CASSRPYNEQFF.

This chain connects TRBV18 to TRBJ1-6, with TRBD1 matching over 8 bases. CDR3 size: 16 residues. Germline assignment: CDR1 KGHSH and CDR2 LQKENI. Trimming cost V 4 bases and J 4 bases; bases outside gene matches: 6. The CDR3 is CASSLPGGLYNSPLHF. The CDR3 nucleotides read TGTGCCAGCTCACTGCCAGGGGGCCTGTATAATTCACCCCTCCACTTT.

The chain has TRBV27 and TRBJ1-4; 10 nucleotides align to TRBD1. The germline gives CDR1 MNHEY, CDR2 SMNVEV (reference sequence). The CDR3 runs to 17 residues. Trimming removed 5 bases from V and 4 bases from J; junction bases left unmatched: 10. The CDR3 loop reads CASSPGTGVPINEKLFF. CDR3 sequence (DNA): TGTGCCAGCAGTCCCGGGACAGGGGTCCCTATTAATGAAAAACTGTTTTTT.

This clone was picked up a small number of times. The V and J genes are TRBV3-1 (or the pseudogene TRBV3-2) and TRBJ2-3, with a weak D call TRBD2 (6 bases). Trimming took off 1 base at V and 4 bases at J, with 15 bases between the two ends. Per the germline V gene, CDR1 is LGHDT and CDR2 is YNNKEL (reference sequence). CDR3 size: 16 residues. This CDR3 reads CASSQVLRGGPDTQYF. The CDR3 nucleotides are TGTGCCAGCAGCCAAGTCTTGCGGGGCGGCCCAGATACGCAGTATTTT.

The J gene is TRBJ1-1, the V gene TRBV6-5; D gene uncertain. V lost 6 bases to trimming and J lost 1 base, with 12 bases between them. This CDR3 region has 14 residues. Germline assignment: CDR1 MNHEY and CDR2 SVGAGI. The CDR3, as DNA: TGTGCCAGCAGCCCCGGGGAAGCGAACACTGAAGCTTTCTTT. It specifies CASSPGEANTEAFF.

This rearrangement joins TRBV6-5 to TRBJ2-1; 7 bases match TRBD1. This CDR3 comprises 14 residues. Trimming cost V 6 bases and J 6 bases; bases outside gene matches: 8. The V gene's germline CDR1 is MNHEY and CDR2 SVGAGI. For the CDR3, the DNA is TGTGCCAGCAGGCAAGACAGGGTGGGCAATGAGCAGTTCTTC. Its translation: CASRQDRVGNEQFF.

This clone showed up just once. CDR3 region: CASSQETSFTNEQFF. The DNA of the CDR3 is TGCGCCAGCAGCCAAGAAACCAGTTTTACAAATGAGCAGTTCTTC. This chain uses TRBV4-3 with TRBJ2-1; no clear D. The V gene's germline CDR1 is LGHNA and CDR2 YSLEER. V was pared by 0 bases and J by 7 bases, with 13 bases between. The CDR3 contains 15 residues.

This clone showed up just once. The chain uses TRBV6-5 and TRBJ1-5; maybe TRBD1 (5 bases). CDR3 length equals 14 residues. V was cut by 8 bases and J by 2 bases, with 13 bases left in between. The germline V gene encodes CDR1 MNHEY and CDR2 SVGAGI. The CDR3 loop is CASSGFGGNQPQHF. The DNA of the CDR3 is TGTGCCAGCTCAGGGTTTGGTGGCAATCAGCCCCAGCATTTT.

V gene TRBV13 combines with J gene TRBJ2-3, with 8 bases lining up with TRBD2. V dropped 5 bases and J dropped 4; count of bases not matched to a gene: 14. This CDR3 comprises 17 residues. Germline CDR1 and CDR2: PRHDT and FYEKMQ (reference sequence). The CDR3 DNA is TGTGCCAGCAGCATGACTATAGCGGGAAATAGGGCAGATACGCAGTATTTT. Amino acid sequence: CASSMTIAGNRADTQYF.